The 27 T cell receptor beta chains in this list originate from one sample, sequenced in a study of beta chain features in type 1 diabetes. General observations from the study: Among patients with Type 1 diabetes, TCRB CDR3s were moderately but significantly shorter in every one of the four CD4+ subsets.

The antigens of these receptors remain unknown. The authors reverse transcribed all of the isolated RNA, so sequencing captured expressed TCRB transcripts. The repertoire was sequenced with immunoSEQ multiplex PCR; TCRdb's copy has only in-frame clones and lacks some. Seen here are around 710,000 clones, around 12% observed once, and the top ten hold around 0.12%. Sequenced sample: naive CD4+ T cells from blood. The receptor set was obtained from a young man with type 1 diabetes.

In this sample, this clone turned up a few times. The chain combines TRBV30 with TRBJ1-6; TRBD1 might be the D (5 bases). CDR3 length equals 14 residues. Germline V gene sequence: CDR1 GTSNPN, CDR2 SVGIG (reference sequence). V was pared by 5 bases and J by 9 bases, with 17 bases between. CDR3: CAWATGGAPSPLHF. CDR3 bases: TGTGCCTGGGCGACGGGTGGGGCTCCTTCACCCCTCCACTTT.

The chain joins TRBV5-1 to TRBJ1-4; D gene uncertain. Trimming removed 1 base from V and 7 bases from J, with 8 bases in between. The CDR3 covers 13 residues. CDR1 and CDR2 (germline): SGHRS, YFSETQ. CDR3 DNA sequence: TGCGCCAGCAGCTTGTTGGGAGGTGAAAAACTGTTTTTT. It yields the protein CASSLLGGEKLFF.

This clone was detected only a few times. The V call is TRBV7-6, the J call TRBJ2-7; D perhaps matches TRBD2 (6 bases). The CDR3 spans 15 residues. V shed 0 bases and J shed 1 base, with 10 bases lying between them. The V gene's germline CDR1 is SGHVS and CDR2 FNYEAQ. The CDR3 sequence: CASSLAEGTSYEQYF. The CDR3 nucleotides are TGTGCCAGCAGCTTAGCGGAGGGGACGTCCTACGAGCAGTACTTC. Based on the CDR3 plus reference TRBV7-6 and TRBJ2-7, the full variable domain is GAGVSQSPRYKVTKRGQDVALRCDPISGHVSLYWYRQALGQGPEFLTYFNYEAQQDKSGLPNDRFSAERPEGSISTLTIQRTEQRDSAMYRCASSLAEGTSYEQYFGPGTRLTVT.

This clone was detected a few times. This chain uses TRBV9 with TRBJ2-1; 10 bases match TRBD1. CDR1 and CDR2 (germline): SGDLS, YYNGEE. Germline trimming cut 2 bases from V and 0 bases from J; bases unmatched to any gene: 2. The CDR3 loop spans 16 amino acids. In DNA form, the CDR3 reads TGTGCCAGCAGCGTGGGACAGGGGCGCTCCTACAATGAGCAGTTCTTC. This encodes CASSVGQGRSYNEQFF.

The V and J genes are TRBV6-5 and TRBJ2-2, with unresolved D. The CDR3 sequence is 12 residues long. From germline, CDR1 is MNHEY and CDR2 SVGAGI. The V and J ends lost 8 bases and 7 bases respectively, with 11 bases between them. The CDR3 spells CASLGRFGELFF. The CDR3 DNA reads TGTGCCAGCTTAGGTCGGTTCGGGGAGCTGTTTTTT.

This clone turned up a few times. The chain joins TRBV30 to TRBJ2-7, with no clear D. Trimming left V 2 bases short and J 2 bases short, with 13 bases between. The CDR3 covers 14 residues. The V gene's germline CDR1 is GTSNPN and CDR2 SVGIG (reference sequence). CDR3 amino acids: CAWSSDFKAYEQYF. CDR3 DNA sequence: TGTGCCTGGAGTTCCGATTTCAAGGCCTACGAGCAGTACTTC.

The genes are TRBV6-6 and TRBJ2-3; no clear D. Germline V gives CDR1 MNHNY, CDR2 SVGAGI (reference sequence). This CDR3 is 15 amino acids long. V lost 0 bases and J lost 5, with 12 bases in between. The CDR3 reads CASSYSKAGRDTQYF. For the CDR3, the DNA is TGTGCCAGCAGTTACTCGAAGGCAGGAAGAGATACGCAGTATTTT.

This clone was observed a handful of times. V and J are TRBV9 and TRBJ1-6, with D unclear. The germline V and J ends were trimmed by 3 bases and 7 bases, with 14 bases remaining between them. The CDR3 loop spans 15 amino acids. CDR1 SGDLS and CDR2 YYNGEE come from the germline V gene. The CDR3 bases are TGTGCCAGCAGCGGCGGGCCTCCGGCGAATTCACCCCTCCACTTT. Translating it yields CASSGGPPANSPLHF.

This clone was counted only a few times. The V gene is TRBV6-6, the J gene TRBJ1-3; D perhaps matches TRBD1 (6 bases). This CDR3 has 16 amino acids. Trimming removed 0 bases at V and 1 base at J, with 10 bases between. CDR1 is MNHNY, CDR2 SVGAGI, per germline (reference sequence). CDR3 coding DNA: TGTGCCAGCAGTTACTCCCCGGGACAATCTGGAAACACCATATATTTT. This translates into CASSYSPGQSGNTIYF.

DNA for the CDR3: TGCGCCAGCAGCTTGGAACGACAGGGATACGAAAAACTGTTTTTT. Translation gives CASSLERQGYEKLFF. V gene TRBV5-1 combines with J gene TRBJ1-4, with 7 positions matching TRBD1. V lost 0 bases and J lost 8; bases outside the gene matches: 7. CDR3 length: 15 residues. Germline lookup yields CDR1 SGHRS and CDR2 YFSETQ.

On this clone itself: The same CDR3 also results from other DNA sequences found in this sample. J is TRBJ2-1 and V is TRBV28; D not certain. Trimming left V 2 bases short and J 0 bases short, with 5 bases between. CDR3 length: 14 amino acids. CDR1 is MDHEN and CDR2 is SYDVKM in the germline V gene. This CDR3 reads CASSLESSYNEQFF. The CDR3 bases are TGTGCCAGCAGTTTAGAGAGCTCCTACAATGAGCAGTTCTTC.

This sequence joins TRBV29-1 and TRBJ1-1, with D uncertain. CDR3 size: 14 residues. The germline V gene encodes CDR1 SQVTM and CDR2 ANQGSEA. Trimming removed 2 bases from V and 4 bases from J, with 14 bases in between. CDR3 residues: CSVENVRGGTEAFF. The CDR3 DNA sequence: TGCAGCGTTGAAAATGTTCGGGGTGGCACTGAAGCTTTCTTT.

A few counts support this clone. The genes are TRBV5-1 and TRBJ2-1, with 9 nucleotides matching TRBD2. The V gene's germline CDR1 is SGHRS and CDR2 YFSETQ. The length of the CDR3 is 16 residues. Germline trimming cut 0 bases from V and 4 bases from J; bases unmatched to any gene: 5. CDR3: CASSLESSGAYNEQFF. The CDR3 nucleotides read TGCGCCAGCAGCTTGGAGTCTAGCGGGGCTTACAATGAGCAGTTCTTC.

This clone occurred a few times. The chain couples TRBV13 to TRBJ1-4; D possibly corresponds to TRBD1 (5 bases). The V end lost 1 base, the J end lost 7 bases, and 13 bases lay between the germline ends. CDR3 length equals 15 residues. Germline loops: CDR1 PRHDT, CDR2 FYEKMQ (reference sequence). In DNA form, the CDR3 reads TGTGCCAGCAGCTTAGTAAAGCAGGGAGCTGAAAAACTGTTTTTT. Translating it yields CASSLVKQGAEKLFF.

This clone occurred a few times. This rearrangement joins TRBV12-5 to TRBJ2-1; D not resolved. Germline CDR1 LGHNT, CDR2 FRNRAP. V lost 0 bases to trimming and J lost 0 bases, with 15 bases between them. This CDR3 spans 18 amino acids. The CDR3 protein is CASGLVGTTLSSYNEQFF. The DNA for the CDR3 is TGTGCTAGTGGTTTGGTCGGCACCACTCTGAGCTCCTACAATGAGCAGTTCTTC.

The chain links TRBV7-2 to TRBJ1-1; perhaps TRBD1 as D (5 bases). This CDR3 is built from 14 residues. Looked up from germline, CDR1 is SGHTA and CDR2 is FQGNSA. V lost 5 bases to trimming and J lost 9 bases, with 19 bases between them. CDR3 region: CASSVTRAGGKAFF. The DNA of the CDR3 is TGTGCCAGCAGCGTCACCAGGGCCGGGGGGAAAGCTTTCTTT.

The chain combines TRBV14 with TRBJ2-3; 7 positions match TRBD2. CDR1 is SGHDN, CDR2 FVKESK, per germline. This CDR3 has 17 amino acids. Trimming took 0 bases from V and 4 from J; bases not matched to a gene: 10. CDR3: CASSQDRGTNPPDTQYF. CDR3 in DNA: TGTGCCAGCAGCCAAGATCGGGGGACTAACCCGCCAGATACGCAGTATTTT.

This clone appeared a few times. The chain carries TRBV25-1 and TRBJ2-1; TRBD2 aligns across 11 bases. The CDR3 extends over 16 amino acids. Trimming at V came to 9 bases and at J to 7 bases, leaving 14 bases not matched to a gene. CDR1 MGHDK and CDR2 SYGVNS come from the germline V gene. For the CDR3, the DNA is TGTGCCAGTTCTTCCATCGCTAGCGGGGGGTGGAATGAGCAGTTCTTC. This codes for CASSSIASGGWNEQFF.

The CDR3 sequence: CASSARGTVTNYGYTF. CDR3 nucleotide sequence: TGTGCCAGCAGTGCCCGAGGGACAGTTACTAACTATGGCTACACCTTC. The rearrangement links TRBV2 to TRBJ1-2; 7 bases agree with TRBD1. This CDR3 has 16 amino acids. In germline, CDR1 is SNHLY, CDR2 FYNNEI. The ends lost 4 bases at V and 0 bases at J; junction bases unmatched: 8.

This clone occurred once. The chain joins TRBV4-2 to TRBJ1-5; D is undetermined. The CDR3 contains 14 residues. Trimming took off 0 bases at V and 0 bases at J, with 3 bases between the two ends. Germline V gene data show CDR1 as LGHNA and CDR2 as YNFKEQ. Written as DNA, the CDR3 is TGTGCCAGCAGCCAAGAATATAGCAATCAGCCCCAGCATTTT. Encoded protein: CASSQEYSNQPQHF.

This clone appeared a few times. The chain employs TRBV27 and TRBJ1-4; TRBD1 matches at 7 bases. V lost 3 bases and J lost 0; bases outside the gene matches: 1. The germline gives CDR1 MNHEY, CDR2 SMNVEV (reference sequence). This CDR3 is 15 amino acids long. The CDR3 is CASSFDRATNEKLFF. CDR3 nucleotide sequence: TGTGCCAGCAGTTTTGACAGGGCAACTAATGAAAAACTGTTTTTT.

The chain links TRBV4-2 to TRBJ2-1, with D possibly TRBD1 on 5 matching bases. With 4 bases removed from V and 2 bases from J, the gap between germline ends came to 15 bases. The CDR3 runs to 16 residues. Germline V gives CDR1 LGHNA, CDR2 YNFKEQ. CDR3 DNA: TGTGCCAGCAGCCCCCGGACATCTCGTACCTACAATGAGCAGTTCTTC. This codes for CASSPRTSRTYNEQFF.

The V and J genes are TRBV9 and TRBJ1-2, with D unclear. Germline V gene sequence: CDR1 SGDLS, CDR2 YYNGEE. CDR3 length: 14 amino acids. V lost 0 bases, J lost 4 bases, and 10 bases lay in between. CDR3 loop: CASSVALATYGYTF. CDR3 in DNA: TGTGCCAGCAGCGTAGCTTTGGCTACCTATGGCTACACCTTC. Based on the CDR3 plus reference TRBV9 and TRBJ1-2, the full variable domain is DSGVTQTPKHLITATGQRVTLRCSPRSGDLSVYWYQQSLDQGLQFLIQYYNGEERAKGNILERFSAQQFPDLHSELNLSSLELGDSALYFCASSVALATYGYTFGSGTRLTVV.

The rearrangement uses TRBV7-2 and TRBJ1-2; D unresolved. Germline-derived CDR1 and CDR2 are SGHTA and FQGNSA. This CDR3 is built from 15 residues. Trimming cost V 4 bases and J 8 bases, with 20 bases left between them. The CDR3 spells CASSSTSIPDGGYTF. The CDR3 DNA is TGTGCCAGCAGCTCGACATCGATCCCCGATGGCGGCTACACCTTC. Variable domain in full (rest from reference TRBV7-2 and TRBJ1-2): GAGVSQSPSNKVTEKGKDVELRCDPISGHTALYWYRQSLGQGLEFLIYFQGNSAPDKSGLPSDRFSAERTGGSVSTLTIQRTQQEDSAVYLCASSSTSIPDGGYTFGSGTRLTVV.

This sequence joins TRBV19 and TRBJ1-3; D may be TRBD1 (6 bases). CDR1 LNHDA and CDR2 SQIVND come from the germline V gene (reference sequence). Trimming pared 8 bases from V and 4 bases from J, leaving 9 bases between. The CDR3 length is 12 residues. CDR3 loop: CASSTGGNTIYF. CDR3 nucleotide sequence: TGTGCCAGTTCCACAGGGGGAAACACCATATATTTT.

The chain employs TRBV11-2 and TRBJ2-2, with 8 bases matching TRBD1. Germline V gene data show CDR1 as SGHAT and CDR2 as FQNNGV. V dropped 5 bases and J dropped 9; count of bases not matched to a gene: 5. This CDR3 has 13 amino acids. CDR3 region: CASSPDRARELFF. The CDR3 DNA sequence: TGTGCCAGCAGCCCGGACAGGGCGAGGGAGCTGTTTTTT. Full variable domain (missing parts from reference TRBV11-2 and TRBJ2-2): EAGVAQSPRYKIIEKRQSVAFWCNPISGHATLYWYQQILGQGPKLLIQFQNNGVVDDSQLPKDRFSAERLKGVDSTLKIQPAKLEDSAVYLCASSPDRARELFFGEGSRLTVL.

This clone occurred a few times. The chain links TRBV7-2 to TRBJ2-7, with a weak D call TRBD2 (6 bases). Trimming took 5 bases from V and 7 from J, leaving 18 bases between them. The CDR3 is 14 amino acids. CDR1 is SGHTA, CDR2 FQGNSA, per germline. The CDR3 DNA sequence: TGTGCCAGCAGCCCCTTCGGACCCGGGAGAGAGCAGTACTTC. It is translated as CASSPFGPGREQYF.